This T cell receptor (beta chain) was identified during a study of CD8+ T cells in alopecia areata. Reverse transcribed after extraction, RNA yielded cDNA as the sequencing template. Measured with immunoSEQ multiplex PCR; TCRdb has only the in-frame clones, and not every one. The sample records approximately 13,000 clones, 45% to 60% being singletons. For about 5 patients taking part in the biomarker study, CD4+ cells were further sorted into CD25+CD127- cells. Alopecia areata patients gave lesional scalp punch biopsies and peripheral blood samples. Both CD4+ and CD8+ T cells were separated by sorting PBMCs. The TCR originated in a human donor with alopecia areata. The sample comprised CD4+ Tregs sorted from blood.

The DNA for the CDR3 is TGCGCCAGCAGCTTGAAAGGCTCCTACGAGCAGTACTTC. The encoded protein is CASSLKGSYEQYF. V gene TRBV5-1 combines with J gene TRBJ2-7; no definite D call. The germline V gene encodes CDR1 SGHRS and CDR2 YFSETQ. Trimming stripped 1 base from V and 0 bases from J, with 5 bases between. This CDR3 has 13 residues.